One sample yielded the 5 T cell receptor beta chains listed below, sequenced in a study of T cells in Graves' hyperthyroidism and ophthalmopathy. RNA transcripts gave rise to amplified TCR beta CDR3 regions. Researchers ran a first-round RT-PCR on the TCR CDR3 using the HTBI primer set. A single record per CDR3 protein comes from TCRdb applying MiXCR to the multiplex PCR reads. The table records 250,000 to 350,000 distinct CDR3 sequences, over 15% of them present only once. The sequencing input was blood. All receptors come from a woman between 55 and 75 years old with Graves' ophthalmopathy.

In its sample, this clonotype was seen many times. The rearrangement uses TRBV6-1 and TRBJ2-1; TRBD2 aligns across 12 bases. CDR1 and CDR2 (germline): MNHNS, SASEGT. After removal of 5 bases from V and 5 bases from J, the junction contained 7 bases not matched to a gene. CDR3 length equals 16 residues. The DNA for the CDR3 is TGTGCCAGCAGTTTTCTAGCGGGGGGGCCGCACAATGAGCAGTTCTTC. Translated: CASSFLAGGPHNEQFF.

The rearrangement links TRBV28 to TRBJ1-4, with 9 bases fitting TRBD1. J was trimmed by 3 bases and V by 6 bases; bases with no gene match: 8. The CDR3 is 16 amino acids. The germline V gene encodes CDR1 MDHEN and CDR2 SYDVKM. As DNA, the CDR3 is TGTGCCAGCAGGGGACAGGGTCGAGCGTCTAATGAAAAACTGTTTTTT. Translating it yields CASRGQGRASNEKLFF.

In this sample, this clonotype turned up many times. This chain joins TRBV7-6 and TRBJ2-3; the match to TRBD2 covers 16 bases. Germline CDR1 and CDR2: SGHVS and FNYEAQ. Trimming removed 1 base from V and 11 bases from J; junction bases left unmatched: 3. The CDR3 spans 15 residues. The CDR3 spells CASSLEGLAGGWQYF. CDR3 sequence (DNA): TGTGCCAGCAGCTTAGAGGGACTAGCGGGAGGGTGGCAGTATTTT. Drawing the rest from reference TRBV7-6 and TRBJ2-3, the complete variable domain is GAGVSQSPRYKVTKRGQDVALRCDPISGHVSLYWYRQALGQGPEFLTYFNYEAQQDKSGLPNDRFSAERPEGSISTLTIQRTEQRDSAMYRCASSLEGLAGGWQYFGPGTRLTVL.

This clonotype was detected only a few times. Relative to the germline gene, one junction end is altered; a read error may explain this. This rearrangement joins TRBV5-1 to TRBJ1-2; possibly TRBD1 for D (5 bases). Germline V lookup: CDR1 SGHRS, CDR2 YFSETQ. This CDR3 is 17 amino acids long. CDR3 bases: TGCGCCAGCAGACACGGGGGACGGGTCAGGAGAAACTTTGGCTACACCTTC. Its protein product is CASRHGGRVRRNFGYTF.

This chain joins TRBV6-2 or TRBV6-3 and TRBJ2-7; unclear D gene. The ends were cut back, 2 bases at V and 0 bases at J, with 14 bases in the middle. The CDR3 is 16 residues long. The germline V gene has CDR1 MNHEY and CDR2 SVGEGT. The CDR3 region is CASSYRRLGTSYEQYF. Here the CDR3 DNA reads TGTGCCAGCAGTTACCGCCGACTGGGCACCTCCTACGAGCAGTACTTC.